This T cell receptor (beta chain) came from a study of T cell repertoires in cytomegalovirus infection. Study information: Public TCR beta signatures marked donors with CMV infection and the matching HLA.

The V and J ends lost 6 bases and 0 bases respectively, with 7 bases between them. This CDR3 contains 13 residues. Germline CDR1 reads MNHEY; CDR2 reads SMNVEV (reference sequence). On this clonotype: Its cognate antigen is unknown.

TCRdb re-called the reads through MiXCR, storing one row per CDR3 protein. The table includes over 100,000 distinct CDR3 sequences, over 9.5% detected once. Study findings and constraints: HLA-C-restricted, CMV-specific TCR beta clonotypes were dominant ex vivo.

The TCR comes from a human donor in good health (CMV status not recorded). Some clones in this sample may be carry-over from other donors' samples. J is TRBJ2-3 and V is TRBV27; D is tentatively TRBD1 or TRBD2 (5 bases each). Material for sequencing was PBMCs, sequenced either directly or after in vitro stimulation (not recorded which). The CDR3 here is CASRGPSTDTQYF. The CDR3, as DNA: TGTGCCAGCAGGGGACCTAGCACAGATACGCAGTATTTT.